The 6 T cell receptor beta chains presented below share a single source sample, sequenced in a study of beta chain features in type 1 diabetes. As every portion of the isolated RNA was reverse transcribed, the sequencing read expressed TCRB transcripts. Sequencing used immunoSEQ multiplex PCR; TCRdb keeps in-frame clones, though not all of them. The profile shows more than 110,000 clones, 6.9% of them singletons. Source material: central memory CD4+ T cells from blood. The receptor source for this set is a woman aged 25 to 39 in good health.

This clone was counted only a few times. The rearrangement uses TRBV9 and TRBJ2-5, with 7 bases lining up with TRBD2. With 0 bases clipped from V and 0 bases from J, the junction kept 2 bases outside the gene matches. The germline V gene has CDR1 SGDLS and CDR2 YYNGEE. The CDR3 covers 15 residues. The DNA for the CDR3 is TGTGCCAGCAGCGTAGTGGGGGGGTACCAAGAGACCCAGTACTTC. Protein product: CASSVVGGYQETQYF. The variable domain in full, completed from reference TRBV9 and TRBJ2-5, reads DSGVTQTPKHLITATGQRVTLRCSPRSGDLSVYWYQQSLDQGLQFLIQYYNGEERAKGNILERFSAQQFPDLHSELNLSSLELGDSALYFCASSVVGGYQETQYFGPGTRLLVL.

This clone was picked up a small number of times. V gene TRBV28 combines with J gene TRBJ2-7, with D possibly matching TRBD1 (5 bases). The germline CDR1 and CDR2 sequences are MDHEN and SYDVKM. Trimming left V 2 bases short and J 6 bases short, with 23 bases between. The CDR3 runs to 17 residues. The CDR3 DNA reads as TGTGCCAGCAGTTTAGGTCCCGGGTCAGGGATCTCACGCGAGCAGTACTTC. Protein sequence: CASSLGPGSGISREQYF.

The chain uses TRBV27 and TRBJ1-3, with D tentatively TRBD1 (5 bases). This CDR3 comprises 14 residues. Looked up from germline, CDR1 is MNHEY and CDR2 is SMNVEV (reference sequence). The ends were cut back, 5 bases at V and 2 bases at J, with 10 bases in the middle. The CDR3 loop is CASSPDSTGNTIYF. The CDR3 DNA reads TGTGCCAGCAGTCCCGACAGTACTGGAAACACCATATATTTT.

The rearrangement joins TRBV7-2 to TRBJ2-1, with D unclear. V was pared by 3 bases and J by 9 bases, with 9 bases between. The germline gives CDR1 SGHTA, CDR2 FQGNSA. The CDR3 length is 12 residues. CDR3 sequence reads: CASSLSSGEQFF. CDR3 nucleotide sequence: TGTGCCAGCAGCTTGAGCTCCGGTGAGCAGTTCTTC. The variable domain in full, completed from reference TRBV7-2 and TRBJ2-1, reads GAGVSQSPSNKVTEKGKDVELRCDPISGHTALYWYRQSLGQGLEFLIYFQGNSAPDKSGLPSDRFSAERTGGSVSTLTIQRTQQEDSAVYLCASSLSSGEQFFGPGTRLTVL.

This clone showed up just a few times. J is TRBJ2-3 and V is TRBV7-3; 9 bases align to TRBD2. V shed 2 bases, J shed 2 bases, and the junction held 8 bases outside the gene matches. Germline-derived CDR1 and CDR2 are SGHTA and FQGTGA. The CDR3 is 17 amino acids. CDR3 sequence reads: CASSLFGGRVITDTQYF. CDR3 sequence (DNA): TGTGCCAGCAGCTTATTTGGCGGGAGGGTGATCACAGATACGCAGTATTTT.

CDR3 coding DNA: TGTGCCAGCAGTCGAAGGGGTGGGGCTAGGGGTTCCTACGAGCAGTACTTC. It is translated as CASSRRGGARGSYEQYF. V gene TRBV2 combines with J gene TRBJ2-5; TRBD1 is a possible D gene (5 bases). The end of the DNA aligns better with TRBJ2-7, so the J call may be wrong. The CDR3 is 17 residues long. Germline lookup yields CDR1 SNHLY and CDR2 FYNNEI.